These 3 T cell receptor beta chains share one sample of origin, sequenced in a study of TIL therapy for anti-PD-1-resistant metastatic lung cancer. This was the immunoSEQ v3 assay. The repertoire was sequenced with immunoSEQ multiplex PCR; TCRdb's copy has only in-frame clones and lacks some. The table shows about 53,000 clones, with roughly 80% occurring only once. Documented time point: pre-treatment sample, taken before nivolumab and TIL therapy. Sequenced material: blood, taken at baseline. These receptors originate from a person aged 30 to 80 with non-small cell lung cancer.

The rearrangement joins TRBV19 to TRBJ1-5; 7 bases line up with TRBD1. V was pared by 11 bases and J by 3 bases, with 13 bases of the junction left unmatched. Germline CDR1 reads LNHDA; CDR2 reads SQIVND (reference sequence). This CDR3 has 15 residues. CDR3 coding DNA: TGTGCCTCAAAGGGGGACAGAGGTTACAATCAGCCCCAGCATTTT. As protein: CASKGDRGYNQPQHF. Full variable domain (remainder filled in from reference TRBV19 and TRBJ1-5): DGGITQSPKYLFRKEGQNVTLSCEQNLNHDAMYWYRQDPGQGLRLIYYSQIVNDFQKGDIAEGYSVSREKKESFPLTVTSAQKNPTAFYLCASKGDRGYNQPQHFGDGTRLSIL.

The DNA for the CDR3 is TGTGCCAGCAGTCTCGTTGGGGCGGAGACCCAGTACTTC. Translated, it gives CASSLVGAETQYF. The chain couples TRBV27 to TRBJ2-5; tentatively, D is TRBD1 (5 bases). Germline V gene data show CDR1 as MNHEY and CDR2 as SMNVEV (reference sequence). CDR3 length: 13 amino acids. Trimming removed 5 bases from V and 5 bases from J, with 12 bases in between.

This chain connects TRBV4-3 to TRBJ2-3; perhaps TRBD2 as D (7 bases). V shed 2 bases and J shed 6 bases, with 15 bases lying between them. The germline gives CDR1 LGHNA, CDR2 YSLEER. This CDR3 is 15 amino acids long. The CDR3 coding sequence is TGCGCCAGCAGCCAAAGCCGGGGGGCGGCGGATACGCAGTATTTT. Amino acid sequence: CASSQSRGAADTQYF.